This record concerns one T cell receptor (beta chain) sequence. Its antigen is not identified. The template for TCR beta VDJ and CDR3 sequence profiling was genomic DNA. TCRdb passed the reads through MiXCR, listing each CDR3 protein once. The sample lists 120,000 or so distinct CDR3 sequences, over 45% occurring once. The sample originates from a study of CD8+CD57+ T cells in acquired aplastic anemia. Across the study: The study obtained an average of around 2.9 ug of DNA from sorted CD4+ and CD8+ cells.

Study-level points and caveats: Patients showed no significant difference from controls in CD8+ Simpson's diversity. It was found that nearly 30 CD8+ CDR3 sequences were shared between patients and controls.

The sequenced material came from sorted CD4+, CD8+, or CD8+CD57+ T cells (not recorded which) from PBMCs. This TCR derives from a human donor in good health, serving as a control.

DNA for the CDR3: TGCAGCGTTGCGTCTACGGGGAGTTACGAGCAGTACTTC. Translating gives CSVASTGSYEQYF. This chain joins TRBV29-1 and TRBJ2-7, with a possible D match to TRBD2 (5 bases). Per the germline V gene, CDR1 is SQVTM and CDR2 is ANQGSEA. Trimming removed 4 bases at V and 4 bases at J, with 14 bases between. This CDR3 spans 13 amino acids.